Shown below are 21 T cell receptor beta chains from a single sample sequenced in a study of blood T cell repertoires in COVID-19. Here immunoSEQ multiplex PCR was the method, and the copy in TCRdb shows in-frame clones only, minus some. The table includes 200,000 to 250,000 clones, about 80% detected once. The sequenced material came from peripheral blood. The source is a woman in her 30s who had recovered from COVID-19.

In its sample, this clone was seen a few times. The gene calls are TRBV27 and TRBJ2-5; maybe TRBD1 (6 bases). Looked up from germline, CDR1 is MNHEY and CDR2 is SMNVEV (reference sequence). V was pared by 5 bases and J by 0 bases, with 7 bases between. The CDR3 is 13 residues long. The CDR3 DNA is TGTGCCAGCAGTCAGGGGAACCAAGAGACCCAGTACTTC. This gives the protein CASSQGNQETQYF.

The chain combines TRBV5-1 with TRBJ1-6; TRBD1 matches 10 bases. From germline, CDR1 is SGHRS and CDR2 YFSETQ. The CDR3 loop spans 17 amino acids. V was clipped by 3 bases and J by 4 bases; unmatched bases: 7. This CDR3 is CASSWGTGARYNSPLHF. DNA for the CDR3: TGCGCCAGCAGCTGGGGGACAGGGGCCCGATATAATTCACCCCTCCACTTT.

The V gene is TRBV7-9, the J gene TRBJ2-1; D remains unclear. The CDR3 spans 13 residues. Deletions cut 3 bases from V and 4 bases from J, with 7 bases between. CDR1 SEHNR and CDR2 FQNEAQ come from the germline V gene (reference sequence). The CDR3 bases are TGTGCCAGCAGCTTTTCAGTTTACAATGAGCAGTTCTTC. Amino acids: CASSFSVYNEQFF.

The gene calls are TRBV6-5 and TRBJ1-1, with D possibly TRBD1 on 6 matching bases. Trimming stripped 0 bases from V and 0 bases from J, with 8 bases between. The CDR3 spans 15 residues. The germline V gene encodes CDR1 MNHEY and CDR2 SVGAGI. CDR3 in amino acids: CASSYSTGLNTEAFF. CDR3 DNA: TGTGCCAGCAGTTACTCGACAGGACTGAACACTGAAGCTTTCTTT.

V usage is TRBV28 and J usage is TRBJ2-5, with 7 bases lining up with TRBD2. Germline V gene data show CDR1 as MDHEN and CDR2 as SYDVKM. There are 16 residues in the CDR3. V shed 7 bases and J 2 bases; nucleotides not matched to a gene: 13. Here the CDR3 reads CASIWGEGGSQETQYF. Here the CDR3 DNA reads TGTGCCAGCATTTGGGGGGAGGGTGGTTCTCAAGAGACCCAGTACTTC. Using reference TRBV28 and TRBJ2-5 for the parts outside the CDR3, the full variable domain is DVKVTQSSRYLVKRTGEKVFLECVQDMDHENMFWYRQDPGLGLRLIYFSYDVKMKEKGDIPEGYSVSREKKERFSLILESASTNQTSMYLCASIWGEGGSQETQYFGPGTRLLVL.

Only a few counts were recorded for this clone. V and J are TRBV19 and TRBJ1-5, with TRBD1 matching 7 bases. The CDR3 length is 14 residues. V shed 5 bases and J 6 bases; nucleotides not matched to a gene: 7. The germline gives CDR1 LNHDA, CDR2 SQIVND (reference sequence). The CDR3 here is CASSLQGSGQPQHF. CDR3 nucleotide sequence: TGTGCCAGTAGTCTACAGGGGTCGGGTCAGCCCCAGCATTTT.

The genes are TRBV27 and TRBJ2-1; D is perhaps TRBD2 (5 bases). CDR3 size: 11 residues. The V end was cut by 8 bases, the J end by 6 bases, with 8 bases between. Germline V gene lookup returns CDR1 MNHEY and CDR2 SMNVEV (reference sequence). This CDR3 is CASRLANEQFF. The CDR3 nucleotides are TGTGCCAGCCGTCTAGCCAATGAGCAGTTCTTC.

The chain recombines TRBV12-5 with TRBJ2-5, with 8 bases aligning to TRBD1. The CDR3 is 16 amino acids. V was clipped by 1 base and J by 5 bases; unmatched bases: 9. Germline V gene lookup returns CDR1 LGHNT and CDR2 FRNRAP. CDR3 loop: CASGLAQGAASETQYF. The CDR3 DNA reads as TGTGCTAGTGGTTTGGCGCAGGGGGCAGCCTCGGAGACCCAGTACTTC.

The chain employs TRBV19 and TRBJ1-2; D gene ambiguous. CDR3 length: 14 amino acids. CDR1 LNHDA and CDR2 SQIVND come from the germline V gene (reference sequence). Here the CDR3 reads CATLSERRNYGYTF. The CDR3 DNA sequence: TGTGCTACCCTTTCGGAGCGCCGCAACTATGGCTACACCTTC.

The chain carries TRBV6-6 and TRBJ2-1; 10 nucleotides agree with TRBD2. The CDR3 is 14 amino acids. Germline CDR1 reads MNHNY; CDR2 reads SVGAGI (reference sequence). Trimming removed 11 bases from V and 7 bases from J; junction bases left unmatched: 11. The CDR3 spells CASQVLAGENEQFF. DNA of the CDR3: TGTGCCTCACAGGTCCTAGCGGGGGAAAATGAGCAGTTCTTC.

V is TRBV3-1 (or the pseudogene TRBV3-2) and J is TRBJ2-5, with D tentatively TRBD1 (6 bases). Germline assignment: CDR1 LGHDT and CDR2 YNNKEL (reference sequence). The CDR3 is 12 residues long. V lost 4 bases and J lost 14, with 17 bases in between. The CDR3 DNA sequence: TGTGCCAGCAGCCCGGACGTGGGGGCCAAATACTTC. This translates into CASSPDVGAKYF.

This rearrangement joins TRBV23-1 to TRBJ1-6, with D tentatively TRBD1 (5 bases). TRBV23-1 is an open reading frame, and its role is uncertain. The CDR3 extends over 15 amino acids. Trimming took 0 bases from V and 7 from J, leaving 10 bases between them. The CDR3 DNA sequence: TGCGCCAGCAGTCAATCAAAGGGGTGGAATTCACCCCTCCACTTT. This encodes CASSQSKGWNSPLHF.

The V gene is TRBV4-2, the J gene TRBJ2-7; possibly TRBD2 for D (6 bases). The CDR3 runs 14 residues. CDR1 LGHNA and CDR2 YNFKEQ come from the germline V gene. Trimming left V 0 bases short and J 5 bases short, with 11 bases between. CDR3 coding DNA: TGTGCCAGCAGCCAAGACGGCGGGACCGACGAGCAGTACTTC. Its protein product is CASSQDGGTDEQYF.

The chain joins TRBV19 to TRBJ2-7; 8 bases are shared with TRBD1. This CDR3 contains 14 residues. Germline V lookup: CDR1 LNHDA, CDR2 SQIVND (reference sequence). The ends lost 2 bases at V and 6 bases at J; junction bases unmatched: 6. The CDR3 DNA sequence: TGTGCCAGTAGTATAACAGGGGGACTCGGCGAGCAGTACTTC. As protein: CASSITGGLGEQYF.

This clone is a singleton in its sample. The chain couples TRBV12-3 or TRBV12-4 to TRBJ1-4, with D uncertain. V gave up 3 bases and J gave up 9 bases, with 8 bases separating them. The CDR3 sequence is 12 residues long. CDR3 bases: TGTGCCAGCAGTTTCCCGACACAAAAACTGTTTTTT. Its translation: CASSFPTQKLFF.

The chain recombines TRBV11-3 with TRBJ2-5, with a possible D match to TRBD2 (5 bases). Looked up from germline, CDR1 is SGHNT and CDR2 is YENEEA. The CDR3 is 14 amino acids. V was cut by 4 bases and J by 5 bases, with 14 bases left in between. CDR3 region: CASSSRAGGETQYF. CDR3 bases: TGTGCCAGCAGCTCGAGGGCCGGTGGGGAGACCCAGTACTTC.

The chain couples TRBV27 to TRBJ1-6, with a weak D call TRBD1 (6 bases). Trimming shortened V by 3 bases and J by 8 bases, and 23 bases separated the two germline ends. The CDR3 loop spans 18 amino acids. Germline CDR1 reads MNHEY; CDR2 reads SMNVEV (reference sequence). DNA of the CDR3: TGTGCCAGCAGTTTCCAAGTCCGGGACACGTATGAACATTCACCCCTCCACTTT. As protein: CASSFQVRDTYEHSPLHF.

This clone was counted a single time. V usage is TRBV7-9 and J usage is TRBJ2-5, with 11 positions matching TRBD2. The CDR3 has 15 residues. With 5 bases clipped from V and 5 bases from J, the junction kept 7 bases outside the gene matches. Germline V gives CDR1 SEHNR, CDR2 FQNEAQ (reference sequence). The CDR3 spells CASSPLASGRETQYF. CDR3 sequence (DNA): TGTGCCAGCAGCCCCCTGGCTAGCGGGAGGGAGACCCAGTACTTC.

This sequence joins TRBV19 and TRBJ2-7; the match to TRBD2 covers 8 bases. The length of the CDR3 is 16 residues. Germline V gene sequence: CDR1 LNHDA, CDR2 SQIVND (reference sequence). V lost 8 bases and J lost 6; bases outside the gene matches: 18. CDR3 sequence (DNA): TGTGCCAGTTGGTCGGGAACCGGGACTAGGGTTCCCGAGCAGTACTTC. This codes for CASWSGTGTRVPEQYF.

The gene calls are TRBV9 and TRBJ1-3; D perhaps matches TRBD1 (5 bases). The germline V gene encodes CDR1 SGDLS and CDR2 YYNGEE. This CDR3 has 14 amino acids. Trimming pared 0 bases from V and 2 bases from J, leaving 6 bases between. The CDR3 DNA reads TGTGCCAGCAGCGTAGAAGGGGCTGGAAACACCATATATTTT. Residues: CASSVEGAGNTIYF. Full variable domain (outside the CDR3, taken from reference TRBV9 and TRBJ1-3): DSGVTQTPKHLITATGQRVTLRCSPRSGDLSVYWYQQSLDQGLQFLIQYYNGEERAKGNILERFSAQQFPDLHSELNLSSLELGDSALYFCASSVEGAGNTIYFGEGSWLTVV.

The V call is TRBV19, the J call TRBJ1-1; 12 nucleotides line up with TRBD1. Germline loops: CDR1 LNHDA, CDR2 SQIVND (reference sequence). This CDR3 comprises 14 residues. V shed 9 bases, J shed 4 bases, and the junction held 6 bases outside the gene matches. CDR3 loop: CASWDRGRGTEAFF. In nucleotides, the CDR3 is TGTGCCAGCTGGGACAGGGGGCGCGGCACTGAAGCTTTCTTT.